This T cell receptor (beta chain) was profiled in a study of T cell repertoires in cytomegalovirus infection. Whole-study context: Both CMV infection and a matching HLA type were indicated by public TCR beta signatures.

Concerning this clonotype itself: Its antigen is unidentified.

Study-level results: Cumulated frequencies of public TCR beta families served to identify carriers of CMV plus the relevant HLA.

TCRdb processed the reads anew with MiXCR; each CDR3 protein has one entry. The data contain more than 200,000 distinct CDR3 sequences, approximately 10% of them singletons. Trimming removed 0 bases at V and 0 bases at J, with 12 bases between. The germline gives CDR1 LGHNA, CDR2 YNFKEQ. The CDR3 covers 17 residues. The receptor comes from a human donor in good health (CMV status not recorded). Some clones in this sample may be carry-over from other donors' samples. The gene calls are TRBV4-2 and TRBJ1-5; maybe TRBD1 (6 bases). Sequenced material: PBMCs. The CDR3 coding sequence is TGTGCCAGCAGCCAAGAGAGGGACACCTATAGCAATCAGCCCCAGCATTTT. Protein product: CASSQERDTYSNQPQHF.